This T cell receptor (beta chain) came from a study of OX40 agonist ivuxolimab in advanced cancers. About the research overall: A history of anti-PD-1, anti-PD-L1 or anti-CTLA-4 therapy was acceptable, and about 40% had some. Three patients responded partially, comprising one with hepatocellular carcinoma and two with cutaneous melanoma. Overall study results and limits: With doses of 0.1 to 3.0 mg/kg, CD4+ and CD8+ blood T cells had undergone clonal expansion by week 6. Clonal expansion among partial responders at 0.1-3.0 mg/kg ranked near the lowest.

In regard to this clone: Its target is unknown.

The CDR3 loop spans 15 amino acids. Trimming stripped 5 bases from V and 6 bases from J, with 19 bases between. Germline assignment: CDR1 MDHEN and CDR2 SYDVKM. This table comes from immunoSEQ multiplex PCR, and its TCRdb copy is limited to in-frame clones, with some not included. The data hold some 110,000 clones, with approximately 90% observed a single time. The clonotype comes from an adult with an advanced solid tumor such as melanoma, head and neck, liver or kidney cancer. The gene calls are TRBV28 and TRBJ1-2; possibly TRBD1 for D (5 bases). The material sequenced was CD4+ or CD8+ T cells sorted from blood, taken in a trial of the OX40 agonist ivuxolimab. The CDR3 sequence is CASSAAGTAEDGYTF. Written as DNA, the CDR3 is TGTGCCAGCAGTGCCGCCGGGACCGCGGAAGATGGCTACACCTTC.